The 21 T cell receptor beta chains reported below all come from one sample, sequenced in a study of T cell changes during pregnancy in multiple sclerosis. Assay used: immunoSEQ multiplex PCR; TCRdb lists only in-frame clones, some missing. The table records around 21,000 clones, approximately 91% of them present only once. This material consisted of CD8+ T cells from peripheral blood mononuclear cells, taken after pregnancy. The receptor set was obtained from a female donor in good health, enrolled as a control in a pregnancy study.

This chain's CDR3 is CAWDLGGAGETQYF. DNA for the CDR3: TGTGCCTGGGACCTCGGGGGGGCTGGTGAGACCCAGTACTTC. The V call is TRBV30, the J call TRBJ2-5; 8 bases are a match to TRBD2. This CDR3 is built from 14 residues. CDR1 is GTSNPN and CDR2 is SVGIG in the germline V gene (reference sequence). The V gene end was trimmed by 5 bases and the J gene end by 5 bases; junction bases not matched to a gene: 10.

The rearrangement links TRBV7-2 to TRBJ2-7, with TRBD2 matching 15 bases. The V gene end was trimmed by 8 bases and the J gene end by 6 bases; junction bases not matched to a gene: 14. Looked up from germline, CDR1 is SGHTA and CDR2 is FQGNSA. The CDR3 contains 17 residues. The CDR3 loop reads CASSYPGTSGRWGEQYF. CDR3 DNA sequence: TGTGCCAGCTCATATCCTGGGACTAGCGGGAGGTGGGGCGAGCAGTACTTC.

This sequence joins TRBV10-3 and TRBJ1-1; D ambiguous. Trimming removed 8 bases from V and 3 bases from J, with 19 bases in between. The length of the CDR3 is 15 residues. Germline V gives CDR1 ENHRY, CDR2 SYGVKD. This chain's CDR3 is CAISPSGEGYTEAFF. In nucleotides, the CDR3 is TGTGCCATCTCCCCCTCGGGTGAGGGCTACACTGAAGCTTTCTTT.

V usage is TRBV19 and J usage is TRBJ2-3, with TRBD2 identical over 14 bases. The CDR3 spans 16 residues. From germline, CDR1 is LNHDA and CDR2 SQIVND (reference sequence). Germline trimming cut 3 bases from V and 6 bases from J; bases unmatched to any gene: 5. CDR3 region: CASSIGTSGGGDTQYF. The CDR3 DNA reads TGTGCCAGTAGTATTGGGACTAGCGGGGGAGGGGATACGCAGTATTTT.

The chain uses TRBV5-1 and TRBJ1-2; 7 positions match TRBD1. V lost 2 bases to trimming and J lost 4 bases; unmatched junction nucleotides: 11. Germline lookup yields CDR1 SGHRS and CDR2 YFSETQ. The CDR3 runs to 16 residues. The CDR3: CASSLPSGDSGYGYTF. As DNA, the CDR3 is TGCGCCAGCAGCTTACCGTCCGGGGACAGCGGCTATGGCTACACCTTC.

This chain uses TRBV7-6 with TRBJ2-2, with 15 bases lining up with TRBD2. V lost 8 bases and J lost 5; bases outside the gene matches: 3. This CDR3 has 15 amino acids. Germline-derived CDR1 and CDR2 are SGHVS and FNYEAQ. CDR3: CASGLAGGLTGELFF. The CDR3 coding sequence is TGTGCCAGCGGACTAGCGGGGGGGCTGACCGGGGAGCTGTTTTTT. Full variable domain (remainder filled in from reference TRBV7-6 and TRBJ2-2): GAGVSQSPRYKVTKRGQDVALRCDPISGHVSLYWYRQALGQGPEFLTYFNYEAQQDKSGLPNDRFSAERPEGSISTLTIQRTEQRDSAMYRCASGLAGGLTGELFFGEGSRLTVL.

This chain links TRBV15 with TRBJ2-1; TRBD2 matches 14 bases. V lost 4 bases to trimming and J lost 8 bases; unmatched junction nucleotides: 4. From germline, CDR1 is LNHNV and CDR2 YYDKDF (reference sequence). The CDR3 spans 15 residues. CDR3 sequence (DNA): TGTGCCACCAGCACCAAGACTAGCGGGAGGGATGAGCAGTTCTTC. Residues: CATSTKTSGRDEQFF. Based on the CDR3 plus reference TRBV15 and TRBJ2-1, the full variable domain is DAMVIQNPRYQVTQFGKPVTLSCSQTLNHNVMYWYQQKSSQAPKLLFHYYDKDFNNEADTPDNFQSRRPNTSFCFLDIRSPGLGDTAMYLCATSTKTSGRDEQFFGPGTRLTVL.

The chain couples TRBV7-9 to TRBJ2-7; D is ambiguous. Germline CDR1 reads SEHNR; CDR2 reads FQNEAQ (reference sequence). The CDR3 sequence is 12 residues long. V dropped 5 bases and J dropped 3 bases, with 8 bases sitting between them. CDR3 protein: CASSPTHYEQYF. The CDR3 DNA reads TGTGCCAGCAGCCCTACCCACTACGAGCAGTACTTC.

This clone appeared once. The J gene is TRBJ1-4, the V gene TRBV7-9; D gene ambiguous. From germline, CDR1 is SEHNR and CDR2 FQNEAQ (reference sequence). Between the trimmed V and J ends, which lost 4 bases and 8 bases, there was a span of 5 bases. The CDR3 is 11 amino acids. CDR3 in amino acids: CASSWEEKLFF. The DNA of the CDR3 is TGTGCCAGCAGCTGGGAGGAAAAACTGTTTTTT. Full variable domain (outside the CDR3, taken from reference TRBV7-9 and TRBJ1-4): DTGVSQNPRHKITKRGQNVTFRCDPISEHNRLYWYRQTLGQGPEFLTYFQNEAQLEKSRLLSDRFSAERPKGSFSTLEIQRTEQGDSAMYLCASSWEEKLFFGSGTQLSVL.

This chain joins TRBV2 and TRBJ1-3, with D unclear. Germline lookup yields CDR1 SNHLY and CDR2 FYNNEI. Trimming removed 6 bases from V and 3 bases from J, with 9 bases in between. CDR3 length: 13 amino acids. The CDR3 coding sequence is TGTGCCAGCAGCGCCGGGGATGGAAACACCATATATTTT. Its protein product is CASSAGDGNTIYF.

The gene calls are TRBV4-3 and TRBJ1-3; TRBD1 matches 9 bases. Germline V lookup: CDR1 LGHNA, CDR2 YSLEER. V lost 4 bases to trimming and J lost 3 bases; unmatched junction nucleotides: 4. The CDR3 covers 15 residues. Here the CDR3 DNA reads TGCGCCAGCAGCCCCGGGACAGGGCATGGAAACACCATATATTTT. Its protein product is CASSPGTGHGNTIYF.

The V and J genes are TRBV4-3 and TRBJ2-3, with D uncertain. CDR3 length equals 13 residues. V shed 0 bases and J shed 4 bases, with 5 bases lying between them. Germline CDR1 reads LGHNA; CDR2 reads YSLEER. The CDR3 DNA sequence: TGCGCCAGCAGCCAAGATCCCTCAGATACGCAGTATTTT. Its protein is CASSQDPSDTQYF.

This rearrangement joins TRBV29-1 to TRBJ1-2, with TRBD1 as a possible D gene (6 bases). The CDR3 consists of 12 residues. From germline, CDR1 is SQVTM and CDR2 ANQGSEA. Trimming removed 0 bases at V and 8 bases at J, with 10 bases between. The CDR3 region has the DNA TGCAGCGTTGAAGACGAGGGGGGGGGCTACACCTTC. Translation: CSVEDEGGGYTF.

V gene TRBV10-3 combines with J gene TRBJ2-5, with 8 bases lining up with TRBD2. Germline V lookup: CDR1 ENHRY, CDR2 SYGVKD. V lost 6 bases and J lost 5; bases outside the gene matches: 2. This CDR3 has 12 amino acids. The chain's CDR3 is CAIRLADETQYF. As DNA, the CDR3 is TGTGCCATCAGACTAGCGGACGAGACCCAGTACTTC.

The chain links TRBV6-1 to TRBJ1-1, with a possible D match to TRBD1 (5 bases). This CDR3 is built from 13 residues. V was trimmed by 11 bases and J by 1 base, leaving 14 bases between them. Germline loops: CDR1 MNHNS, CDR2 SASEGT. The CDR3 region is CASGGARNTEAFF. CDR3 nucleotide sequence: TGTGCCTCGGGAGGGGCGCGGAACACTGAAGCTTTCTTT.

This chain joins TRBV5-4 and TRBJ2-1, with TRBD1 identical over 11 bases. The CDR3 is 15 residues long. Germline CDR1 SGHNT, CDR2 YYREEE (reference sequence). After removal of 2 bases from V and 6 bases from J, the junction contained 4 bases not matched to a gene. CDR3 protein: CASSFGTGGPNEQFF. CDR3 bases: TGTGCCAGCAGCTTTGGGACAGGGGGGCCCAATGAGCAGTTCTTC. Full variable domain (remainder filled in from reference TRBV5-4 and TRBJ2-1): ETGVTQSPTHLIKTRGQQVTLRCSSQSGHNTVSWYQQALGQGPQFIFQYYREEENGRGNFPPRFSGLQFPNYSSELNVNALELDDSALYLCASSFGTGGPNEQFFGPGTRLTVL.

V and J are TRBV4-1 and TRBJ2-2; 7 positions agree with TRBD1. The V gene end was trimmed by 0 bases and the J gene end by 1 base; junction bases not matched to a gene: 8. This CDR3 has 18 amino acids. Germline CDR1 reads MGHRA; CDR2 reads YSYEKL. The CDR3 sequence: CASSQEVSDRVNTGELFF. The DNA of the CDR3 is TGCGCCAGCAGCCAAGAAGTTAGCGACAGGGTGAACACCGGGGAGCTGTTTTTT.

The CDR3 coding sequence is TGTGCCAGCAGCCTGGGACAGCAATACGAGCAGTACTTC. This codes for CASSLGQQYEQYF. The chain uses TRBV7-2 and TRBJ2-7, with 7 bases fitting TRBD1. Trimming took 5 bases from V and 4 from J; bases not matched to a gene: 5. CDR1 is SGHTA and CDR2 is FQGNSA in the germline V gene. This CDR3 comprises 13 residues.

CDR3 sequence: CASGRGRAEAFF. The CDR3 DNA reads TGTGCCAGCGGGCGGGGCCGGGCTGAAGCTTTCTTT. The rearrangement uses TRBV27 and TRBJ1-1, with D possibly being TRBD1 (5 bases). The CDR3 has 12 amino acids. From germline, CDR1 is MNHEY and CDR2 SMNVEV (reference sequence). Trimming cost V 8 bases and J 6 bases, with 13 bases left between them.

This clone was recorded only once. The chain joins TRBV29-1 to TRBJ2-6; 8 bases fit TRBD1. Losses at the gene ends were 5 bases for V and 2 bases for J; bases not matched to a gene: 8. Germline V gene lookup returns CDR1 SQVTM and CDR2 ANQGSEA. The CDR3 is 16 residues long. The CDR3 DNA reads TGCAGCGTTTCGGACAGGGATGTAGCTGGGGCCAACGTCCTGACTTTC. Translated: CSVSDRDVAGANVLTF.

The rearrangement links TRBV6-1 to TRBJ2-3; TRBD2 agrees at 8 bases. Germline-derived CDR1 and CDR2 are MNHNS and SASEGT. Trimming removed 2 bases from V and 0 bases from J; junction bases left unmatched: 1. The CDR3 is 15 residues long. This CDR3 is CASSEIAGSTDTQYF. As DNA, the CDR3 is TGTGCCAGCAGTGAAATAGCGGGGAGCACAGATACGCAGTATTTT.